The clone carrying this TCR beta chain was detected ten times or more. No antigen is known for it. Arm-PCR of CDR3 regions and iRepertoire HTBI primers were used to build TCR beta libraries. TCRdb processed the multiplex PCR reads anew with MiXCR; each CDR3 protein has one entry. The table lists about 200,000 distinct CDR3 sequences, roughly 18% of them singletons. This CDR3 is 12 amino acids long. CDR1 SGHVS and CDR2 FQNEAQ come from the germline V gene. Trimming took 1 base from V and 6 from J, leaving 3 bases between them. The source of the sample is a study of regulatory T cells in long-lasting Graves disease. Regarding time point: newly diagnosed GD, antithyroid drugs for less than 3 months. The TCR library was prepared using RNA isolated from PBMCs. Findings and caveats of the study: Repertoires from persistent disease leaned toward TRBV28, TRBJ1-2 and TRBJ2-5. Few sampled subjects may have lowered accuracy.

The specimen was peripheral blood mononuclear cells (PBMCs), collected at new diagnosis, from a patient treated with antithyroid drugs. The chain uses TRBV7-8 and TRBJ1-4; no clear D. This receptor was obtained from a female donor with Graves disease. The DNA of the CDR3 is TGTGCCAGCAGCTTAGGACATGAAAAACTGTTTTTT. Amino acid sequence: CASSLGHEKLFF.